This T cell receptor (beta chain) stems from a study of CD8 T cells in Susac syndrome. The CDR3 is made up of 13 amino acids. V lost 8 bases, J lost 6 bases, and 16 bases lay in between. Looked up from germline, CDR1 is SEHNR and CDR2 is FQNEAQ (reference sequence). Blood CD8+ and CD4+ T cells underwent high-throughput TCR beta sequencing. RNA was extracted with the RNeasy kit, and a quantity of about 0.45 to 1 ug was reverse transcribed using random hexamers. TCRdb analysed the immunoSEQ multiplex PCR reads with MiXCR anew, one entry per CDR3 protein. In the table there are 110,000 or so distinct CDR3 sequences, just under 95% of which are singletons.

The sample taken for sequencing was CD4+ T cells from PBMCs. J is TRBJ1-2 and V is TRBV7-9, with D possibly TRBD1 on 6 matching bases. The sequence was collected from a human donor with multiple sclerosis. CDR3 sequence (DNA): TGTGCCAGCGGTTTACGGGGGGCGGATGGCTACACCTTC. Translated: CASGLRGADGYTF.